This T cell receptor beta chain stems from a study of T cell changes during pregnancy in multiple sclerosis. Clones were sequenced by immunoSEQ multiplex PCR, and TCRdb holds only the in-frame ones, with some missing. The sample shows 34,000 or so clones, approximately 90% of them seen only once. Germline CDR1 reads SGHKS; CDR2 reads YYEKEE (reference sequence). Trimming removed 4 bases from V and 8 bases from J, with 12 bases in between. The CDR3 length is 12 residues. This sequence was found in a female donor in good health, enrolled as a control in a pregnancy study. This material consisted of peripheral blood, taken in the second trimester of pregnancy. The V and J genes are TRBV5-5 and TRBJ1-1; D is ambiguous. CDR3 loop: CASSPPRVEAFF. In DNA, the CDR3 is TGTGCCAGCAGCCCCCCTAGAGTGGAAGCTTTCTTT.